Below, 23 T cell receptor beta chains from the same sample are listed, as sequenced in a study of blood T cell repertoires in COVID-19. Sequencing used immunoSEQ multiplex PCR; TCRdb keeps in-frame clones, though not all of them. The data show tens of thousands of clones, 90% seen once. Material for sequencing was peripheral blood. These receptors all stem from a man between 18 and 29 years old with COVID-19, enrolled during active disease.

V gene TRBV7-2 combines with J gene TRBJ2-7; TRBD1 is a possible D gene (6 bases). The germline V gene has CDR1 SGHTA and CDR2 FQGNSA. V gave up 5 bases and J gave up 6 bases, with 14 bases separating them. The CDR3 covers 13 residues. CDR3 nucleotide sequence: TGTGCCAGCAGCCCTACACAGGGACGCGAGCAGTACTTC. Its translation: CASSPTQGREQYF. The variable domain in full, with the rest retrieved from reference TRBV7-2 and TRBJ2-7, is GAGVSQSPSNKVTEKGKDVELRCDPISGHTALYWYRQSLGQGLEFLIYFQGNSAPDKSGLPSDRFSAERTGGSVSTLTIQRTQQEDSAVYLCASSPTQGREQYFGPGTRLTVT.

The CDR3 bases are TGTGCCAGCAGCTTCGTTAGCGGGAGAGATACGCAGTATTTT. This sequence encodes CASSFVSGRDTQYF. The V call is TRBV7-2, the J call TRBJ2-3; 9 bases fit TRBD2. Germline values: CDR1 SGHTA, CDR2 FQGNSA. V dropped 3 bases and J dropped 5; count of bases not matched to a gene: 3. The CDR3 consists of 14 residues.

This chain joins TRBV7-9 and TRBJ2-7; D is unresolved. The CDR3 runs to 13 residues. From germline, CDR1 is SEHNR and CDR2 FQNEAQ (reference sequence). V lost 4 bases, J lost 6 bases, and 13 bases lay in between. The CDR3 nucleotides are TGTGCCAGCAGCTCCGTCCAGGCTCTCGAGCAGTACTTC. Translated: CASSSVQALEQYF.

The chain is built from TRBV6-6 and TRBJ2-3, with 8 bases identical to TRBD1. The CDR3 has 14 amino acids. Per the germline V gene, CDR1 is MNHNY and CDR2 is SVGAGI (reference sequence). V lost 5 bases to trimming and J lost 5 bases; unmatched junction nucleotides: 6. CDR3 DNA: TGTGCCAGCAGTCCAGGACAGGGAGGAGATACGCAGTATTTT. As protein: CASSPGQGGDTQYF.

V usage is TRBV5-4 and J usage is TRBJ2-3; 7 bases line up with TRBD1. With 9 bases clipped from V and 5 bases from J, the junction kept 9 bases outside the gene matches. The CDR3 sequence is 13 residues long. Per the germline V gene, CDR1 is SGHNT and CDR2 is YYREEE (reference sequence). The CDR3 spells CATEKGAQDTQYF. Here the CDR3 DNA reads TGTGCCACTGAGAAGGGGGCCCAAGATACGCAGTATTTT. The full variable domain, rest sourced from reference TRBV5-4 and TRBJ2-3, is ETGVTQSPTHLIKTRGQQVTLRCSSQSGHNTVSWYQQALGQGPQFIFQYYREEENGRGNFPPRFSGLQFPNYSSELNVNALELDDSALYLCATEKGAQDTQYFGPGTRLTVL.

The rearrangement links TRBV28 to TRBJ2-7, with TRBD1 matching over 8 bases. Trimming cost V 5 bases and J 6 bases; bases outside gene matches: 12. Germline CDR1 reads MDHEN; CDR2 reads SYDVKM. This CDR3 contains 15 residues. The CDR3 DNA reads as TGTGCCAGCAGTGAACCTAGGGACAGGTCGGTCGAGCAGTACTTC. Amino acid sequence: CASSEPRDRSVEQYF.

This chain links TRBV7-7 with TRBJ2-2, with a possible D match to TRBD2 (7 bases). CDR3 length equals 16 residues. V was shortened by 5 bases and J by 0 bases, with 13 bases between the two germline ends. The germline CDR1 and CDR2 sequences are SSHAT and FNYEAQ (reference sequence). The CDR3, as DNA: TGTGCCAGCAGCCCCGAGGGGGGGACGAACACCGGGGAGCTGTTTTTT. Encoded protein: CASSPEGGTNTGELFF.

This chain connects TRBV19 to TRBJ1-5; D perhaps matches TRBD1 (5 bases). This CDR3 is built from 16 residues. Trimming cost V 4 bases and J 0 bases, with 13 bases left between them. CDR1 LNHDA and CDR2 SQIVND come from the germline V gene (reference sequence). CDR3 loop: CASSTFDRHSNQPQHF. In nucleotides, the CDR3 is TGTGCCAGTAGTACCTTCGACAGACATAGCAATCAGCCCCAGCATTTT.

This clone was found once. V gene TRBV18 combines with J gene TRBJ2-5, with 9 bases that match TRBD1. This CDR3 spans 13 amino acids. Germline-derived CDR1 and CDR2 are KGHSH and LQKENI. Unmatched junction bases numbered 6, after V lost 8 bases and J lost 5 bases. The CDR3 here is CASITGQGETQYF. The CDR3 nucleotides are TGTGCCAGCATAACCGGACAGGGGGAGACCCAGTACTTC.

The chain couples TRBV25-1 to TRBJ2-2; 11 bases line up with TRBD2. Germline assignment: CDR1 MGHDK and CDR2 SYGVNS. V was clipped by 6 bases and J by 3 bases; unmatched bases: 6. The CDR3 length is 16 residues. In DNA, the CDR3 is TGTGCCAGCAGCCGAGGGACTAGCGGCTACACCGGGGAGCTGTTTTTT. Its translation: CASSRGTSGYTGELFF.

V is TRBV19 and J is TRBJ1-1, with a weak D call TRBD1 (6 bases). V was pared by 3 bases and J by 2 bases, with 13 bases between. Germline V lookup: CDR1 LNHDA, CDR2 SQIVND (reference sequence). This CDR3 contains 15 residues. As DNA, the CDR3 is TGTGCCAGTAGTATCTACCGGACAGCTAACACTGAAGCTTTCTTT. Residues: CASSIYRTANTEAFF.

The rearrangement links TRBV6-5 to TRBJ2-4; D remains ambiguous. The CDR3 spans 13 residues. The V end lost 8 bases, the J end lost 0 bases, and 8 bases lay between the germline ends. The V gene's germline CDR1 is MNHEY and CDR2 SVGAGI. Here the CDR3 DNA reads TGTGCCAGCCTAGATTTAGCCAAAAACATTCAGTACTTC. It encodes CASLDLAKNIQYF.

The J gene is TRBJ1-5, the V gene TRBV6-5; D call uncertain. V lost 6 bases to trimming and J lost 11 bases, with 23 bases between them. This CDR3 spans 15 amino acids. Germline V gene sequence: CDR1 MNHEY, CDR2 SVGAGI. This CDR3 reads CASRETPIVRGAQHF. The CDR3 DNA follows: TGTGCCAGCAGAGAGACCCCCATAGTACGAGGAGCCCAGCATTTT.

The CDR3, as DNA: TGTGCCACAGGGGGCCGGCTTTACTACGAGCAGTACTTC. Translating it yields CATGGRLYYEQYF. The rearrangement joins TRBV28 to TRBJ2-7, with TRBD1 matching 8 bases. From germline, CDR1 is MDHEN and CDR2 SYDVKM. With 10 bases clipped from V and 3 bases from J, the junction kept 8 bases outside the gene matches. This CDR3 has 13 amino acids.

The DNA for the CDR3 is TGTGCCAGCACCCCCGGCCAGGGCAGCTATGGCTACACCTTC. Its protein is CASTPGQGSYGYTF. This chain joins TRBV5-4 and TRBJ1-2; D may be TRBD1 (5 bases). V was shortened by 6 bases and J by 4 bases, with 16 bases between the two germline ends. The CDR3 extends over 14 amino acids. Germline V gene sequence: CDR1 SGHNT, CDR2 YYREEE (reference sequence). Drawing the rest from reference TRBV5-4 and TRBJ1-2, the complete variable domain is ETGVTQSPTHLIKTRGQQVTLRCSSQSGHNTVSWYQQALGQGPQFIFQYYREEENGRGNFPPRFSGLQFPNYSSELNVNALELDDSALYLCASTPGQGSYGYTFGSGTRLTVV.

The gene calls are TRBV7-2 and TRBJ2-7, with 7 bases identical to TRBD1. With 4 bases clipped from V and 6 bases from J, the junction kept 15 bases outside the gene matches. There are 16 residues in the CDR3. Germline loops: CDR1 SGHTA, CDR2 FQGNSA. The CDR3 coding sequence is TGTGCCAGCAGCTCGGGGACAGATATCACCCTGGGCGAGCAGTACTTC. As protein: CASSSGTDITLGEQYF.

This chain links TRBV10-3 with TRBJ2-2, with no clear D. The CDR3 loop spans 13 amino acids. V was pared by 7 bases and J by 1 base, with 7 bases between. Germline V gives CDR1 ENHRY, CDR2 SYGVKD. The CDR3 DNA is TGTGCCATCACTCCCGGGAACACCGGGGAGCTGTTTTTT. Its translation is CAITPGNTGELFF.

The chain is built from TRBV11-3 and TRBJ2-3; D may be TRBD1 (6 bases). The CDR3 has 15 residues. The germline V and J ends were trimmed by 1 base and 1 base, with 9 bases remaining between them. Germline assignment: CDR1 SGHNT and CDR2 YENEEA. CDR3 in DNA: TGTGCCAGCAGCTTAGGGGGGCAAGGCACAGATACGCAGTATTTT. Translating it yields CASSLGGQGTDTQYF.

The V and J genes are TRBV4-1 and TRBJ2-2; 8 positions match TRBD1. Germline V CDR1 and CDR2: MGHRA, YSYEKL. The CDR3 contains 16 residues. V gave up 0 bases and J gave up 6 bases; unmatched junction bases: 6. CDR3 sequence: CASSQDRGLSAGELFF. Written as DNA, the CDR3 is TGCGCCAGCAGCCAAGACAGGGGGCTATCAGCCGGGGAGCTGTTTTTT.

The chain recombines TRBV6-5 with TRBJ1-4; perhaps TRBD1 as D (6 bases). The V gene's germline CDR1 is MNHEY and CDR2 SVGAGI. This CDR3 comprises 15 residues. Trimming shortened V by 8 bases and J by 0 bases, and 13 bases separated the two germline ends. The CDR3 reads CASSQGLATNEKLFF. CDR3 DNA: TGTGCCAGCTCCCAGGGGCTTGCAACTAATGAAAAACTGTTTTTT.

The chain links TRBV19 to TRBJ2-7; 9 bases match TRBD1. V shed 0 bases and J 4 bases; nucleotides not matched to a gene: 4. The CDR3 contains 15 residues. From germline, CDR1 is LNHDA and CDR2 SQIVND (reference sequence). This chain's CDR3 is CASSIENRGLYEQYF. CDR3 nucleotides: TGTGCCAGTAGTATAGAGAACAGGGGGCTGTACGAGCAGTACTTC.

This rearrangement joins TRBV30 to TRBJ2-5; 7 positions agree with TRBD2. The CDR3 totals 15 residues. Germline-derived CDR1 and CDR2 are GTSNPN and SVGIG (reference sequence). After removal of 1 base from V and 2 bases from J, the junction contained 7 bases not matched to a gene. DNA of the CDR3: TGTGCCTGGAGTGAAGGTAGCGGGCCTCAAGAGACCCAGTACTTC. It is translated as CAWSEGSGPQETQYF.

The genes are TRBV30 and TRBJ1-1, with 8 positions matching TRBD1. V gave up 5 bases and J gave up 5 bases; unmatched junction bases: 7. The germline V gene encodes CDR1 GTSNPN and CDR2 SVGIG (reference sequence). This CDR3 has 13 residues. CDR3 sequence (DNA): TGTGCCTGGGACAGGGGAGTAGGGACTGAAGCTTTCTTT. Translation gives CAWDRGVGTEAFF.